One sample yielded the 10 T cell receptor beta chains listed below, sequenced in a study of T-cell reconstitution after alpha-beta-depleted transplantation in children. Preparation of the TCRbeta library used unique molecular identifiers. TCRdb analysed the PCR reads with MiXCR anew, one entry per CDR3 protein. The profile shows some 200,000 distinct CDR3 sequences, 11% of them singletons. This specimen consisted of PBMCs, obtained before TCRalphabeta/CD19-depleted stem cell transplant. The receptors were gathered from a child less than two years old with acute myeloid leukemia, due to receive a stem cell transplant.

This clonotype was recorded at least ten times. The chain combines TRBV28 with TRBJ1-1; TRBD1 aligns across 7 bases. The V gene end was trimmed by 5 bases and the J gene end by 8 bases; junction bases not matched to a gene: 5. CDR3 length: 12 residues. The V gene's germline CDR1 is MDHEN and CDR2 SYDVKM. CDR3 nucleotide sequence: TGTGCCAGCAGTGCCACAGGGGTAGAAGCTTTCTTT. The encoded protein is CASSATGVEAFF.

Many counts were recorded for this clonotype. This chain links TRBV5-1 with TRBJ2-5; D might be TRBD1 (6 bases). Germline V gene sequence: CDR1 SGHRS, CDR2 YFSETQ. V was clipped by 0 bases and J by 5 bases, with 14 bases between them. This CDR3 is built from 15 residues. The CDR3 sequence: CASSLAGTWRETQYF. CDR3 DNA: TGCGCCAGCAGCTTGGCCGGGACATGGAGGGAGACCCAGTACTTC.

This clonotype showed up many times. This chain joins TRBV29-1 and TRBJ1-1; no definite D call. Per germline, CDR1 SQVTM and CDR2 ANQGSEA. This CDR3 has 12 amino acids. Trimming shortened V by 8 bases and J by 1 base, and 11 bases separated the two germline ends. This CDR3 is CSCTYRNTEAFF. The CDR3, as DNA: TGCAGCTGTACGTACAGGAACACTGAAGCTTTCTTT.

In its sample, this clonotype was seen many times. The genes are TRBV10-1 and TRBJ2-5; the D is unclear. The CDR3 loop spans 14 amino acids. V gave up 3 bases and J gave up 1 base, with 9 bases separating them. CDR1 is WNHNN, CDR2 SYGVQD, per germline (reference sequence). CDR3 nucleotide sequence: TGCGCCAGCAGTGATTCGGACCGCCAAGAGACCCAGTACTTC. Protein sequence: CASSDSDRQETQYF.

This clonotype showed up many times. J is TRBJ1-4 and V is TRBV6-2 or TRBV6-3; 8 bases are a match to TRBD1. V dropped 4 bases and J dropped 11; count of bases not matched to a gene: 9. The CDR3 spans 14 residues. Germline CDR1 MNHEY, CDR2 SVGEGT. Here the CDR3 DNA reads TGTGCCAGCAGTTTTGGACAGGGTCCCAGGAAACTGTTTTTT. This sequence encodes CASSFGQGPRKLFF.

This clonotype was detected ten times or more. The chain joins TRBV29-1 to TRBJ1-5, with D uncertain. Trimming cost V 4 bases and J 2 bases, with 9 bases left between them. The CDR3 sequence is 13 residues long. In germline, CDR1 is SQVTM, CDR2 ANQGSEA. For the CDR3, the DNA is TGCAGCGTTGGCGTACTCGGCAATCAGCCCCAGCATTTT. Its translation is CSVGVLGNQPQHF. The full variable domain, in which reference TRBV29-1 and TRBJ1-5 provide the parts outside the CDR3, is SAVISQKPSRDICQRGTSLTIQCQVDSQVTMMFWYRQQPGQSLTLIATANQGSEATYESGFVIDKFPISRPNLTFSTLTVSNMSPEDSSIYLCSVGVLGNQPQHFGDGTRLSIL.

This clonotype occurred many times. This chain uses TRBV6-5 with TRBJ2-1; 10 nucleotides align to TRBD2. CDR1 and CDR2 (germline): MNHEY, SVGAGI. This CDR3 is built from 13 residues. The J segment lost 8 bases and the V segment lost 6 bases, leaving 4 bases of the junction unmatched. Here the CDR3 DNA reads TGTGCCAGCAGGGGGACTAGCGCCGATGAGCAGTTCTTC. This sequence encodes CASRGTSADEQFF.

In this sample, this clonotype turned up many times. This chain joins TRBV29-1 and TRBJ2-2; 8 bases agree with TRBD1. The V segment lost 5 bases and the J segment 6 bases; nucleotides outside the gene matches: 5. This CDR3 is built from 13 residues. Germline CDR1 SQVTM, CDR2 ANQGSEA. This CDR3 is CSVRTGSAGELFF. The CDR3 DNA reads as TGCAGCGTTAGGACAGGGAGCGCCGGGGAGCTGTTTTTT.

This clonotype was detected many times. The chain links TRBV5-1 to TRBJ2-5; D perhaps matches TRBD1 (6 bases). Between the trimmed V and J ends, which lost 2 bases and 5 bases, there was a span of 10 bases. This CDR3 has 13 residues. Germline V gene data show CDR1 as SGHRS and CDR2 as YFSETQ. The CDR3 DNA is TGCGCCAGCAGCTTAGCAGGGGATGAGACCCAGTACTTC. This translates into CASSLAGDETQYF.

This clonotype was counted between two and nine times. The genes are TRBV29-1 and TRBJ2-5, with 12 nucleotides matching TRBD2. From germline, CDR1 is SQVTM and CDR2 ANQGSEA. The J segment lost 7 bases and the V segment lost 6 bases, leaving 12 bases of the junction unmatched. The CDR3 has 15 amino acids. The CDR3, as DNA: TGCAGCGTCGAGATGACTAGCGGGAGTTTTGGGACCCAGTACTTC. This gives the protein CSVEMTSGSFGTQYF.